This T cell receptor beta chain is drawn from a study of blood T cell repertoires in COVID-19. In the study overall: PBMCs, B-cell-depleted T cells, or T cells provided the cDNA or gDNA that made up the material.

CDR3 length: 13 residues. Looked up from germline, CDR1 is SNHLY and CDR2 is FYNNEI. Trimming stripped 8 bases from V and 3 bases from J, with 13 bases between. Using immunoSEQ multiplex PCR, the repertoire was profiled, and TCRdb retains in-frame clones only, with some absent. The sample shows more than 200,000 clones, 75% to 95% of them seen only once. What was sequenced was PBMCs or T cells enriched from blood (not recorded which). The rearrangement joins TRBV2 to TRBJ1-1, with D perhaps matching TRBD1 (6 bases). The origin of this receptor is a woman aged 18-30 years who had recovered from COVID-19. CDR3 protein: CASWRGRDTEAFF. The CDR3 region has the DNA TGTGCCAGCTGGCGGGGGCGTGACACTGAAGCTTTCTTT.